The clone carrying this T cell receptor beta chain appeared a single time. Its cognate antigen is unknown. This record belongs to a study of somatic mutations in cytotoxic T cells in rheumatoid arthritis. Overall study: Patient blood, approximately 31 ml in EDTA, was obtained immediately after diagnosis and prior to the start of any treatment. Overall study findings and caveats: Significant differences in CD8+ T-cell clonality were not found between rheumatoid arthritis patients and healthy controls (age-matched). Antigen targets of the expanded CD8+ clones remained unidentified.

Germline V gene lookup returns CDR1 MNHEY and CDR2 SVGAGI. V was clipped by 5 bases and J by 6 bases, with 10 bases between them. There are 13 residues in the CDR3. As originally analysed: When patient CD8+ clones larger than 1% were compared with published virus-specific TCRB sequences, few matched. Data came from immunoSEQ multiplex PCR; TCRdb stores just in-frame clones and leaves some out. Clone size and the V and J calls come from that table; the DNA yielded D and trimming. The table has 19,000 or so clones, over 75% seen once. The sequence derives from a man younger than 30 with rheumatoid arthritis. The chain links TRBV6-5 to TRBJ2-2; TRBD1 might be the D (5 bases). Sequencing was done on a sample of CD8+ T cells sorted from blood. CDR3 loop: CASSPSGPGELFF. The CDR3 coding sequence is TGTGCCAGCAGTCCTTCAGGGCCCGGGGAGCTGTTTTTT.